This paragraph covers one T cell receptor beta chain sequence. Donors had no recently reported acute infections or vaccinations and were HIV-negative. The sample belongs to a study of shared clonotypes between healthy human individuals. The CDR3 is 16 amino acids. The V end was cut by 0 bases, the J end by 0 bases, with 12 bases between. Looked up from germline, CDR1 is MNHNY and CDR2 is SVGAGI (reference sequence). Assay used: immunoSEQ multiplex PCR; TCRdb lists only in-frame clones, some missing. The data show about 530,000 clones, about three quarters seen once. The chain combines TRBV6-6 with TRBJ2-7; D may be TRBD2 (5 bases). The sequence came from a woman aged 40 to 49 in good health. Some clones in this sample may be carry-over from other donors' samples. Sequenced: PBMCs. The chain's CDR3 is CASSYSRAVSSYEQYF. Written as DNA, the CDR3 is TGTGCCAGCAGTTACTCACGAGCGGTCAGCTCCTACGAGCAGTACTTC.